The entry that follows covers one T cell receptor (beta chain) sequence. The data are from a study of cytomegalovirus exposure and HLA in healthy donors. From germline, CDR1 is SGHTS and CDR2 YDEGEE. Unmatched junction bases numbered 7, after V lost 4 bases and J lost 5 bases. The CDR3 totals 15 residues. PCR involved 60 Vbeta and 13 Jbeta primers. Assay used: immunoSEQ multiplex PCR; TCRdb lists only in-frame clones, some missing. The sample table sets out 35,000 to 45,000 clones. The chain has TRBV5-8 and TRBJ2-1, with 9 bases lining up with TRBD2. The sequence was collected from a male donor in good health and CMV-seronegative. Sequencing was performed on PBMCs. The CDR3 region has the DNA TGTGCCAGCAGCATAGCGGGAGTATGGGACAATGAGCAGTTCTTC. Translated: CASSIAGVWDNEQFF.